This T cell receptor (beta chain) was recorded in a study of Ad26.COV2.S vaccination and SARS-CoV-2 variants. The sample's treatment: around 19 received Ad26.COV2.S at low or high dose, single or two shots; about 5 received placebo; per-sample allocation not given. Day 63 following the first vaccine or placebo injection was when the samples were taken. Per the germline V gene, CDR1 is SSHAT and CDR2 is FNYEAQ (reference sequence). V lost 5 bases to trimming and J lost 8 bases; unmatched junction nucleotides: 6. The CDR3 covers 13 residues. Using immunoSEQ multiplex PCR, the repertoire was profiled, and TCRdb retains in-frame clones only, with some absent. The table shows hundreds of thousands of clones, with roughly 85% occurring only once.

The chain joins TRBV7-7 to TRBJ2-3; TRBD2 agrees at 8 bases. The starting material was peripheral blood, obtained in a trial of Ad26.COV2.S vaccine versus placebo. The TCR sequence derives from a person aged 18-65 years who received the Ad26.COV2.S COVID-19 vaccine or a placebo. This CDR3 reads CASSPGRGGTQYF. The DNA for the CDR3 is TGTGCCAGCAGCCCCGGGAGGGGTGGTACGCAGTATTTT.